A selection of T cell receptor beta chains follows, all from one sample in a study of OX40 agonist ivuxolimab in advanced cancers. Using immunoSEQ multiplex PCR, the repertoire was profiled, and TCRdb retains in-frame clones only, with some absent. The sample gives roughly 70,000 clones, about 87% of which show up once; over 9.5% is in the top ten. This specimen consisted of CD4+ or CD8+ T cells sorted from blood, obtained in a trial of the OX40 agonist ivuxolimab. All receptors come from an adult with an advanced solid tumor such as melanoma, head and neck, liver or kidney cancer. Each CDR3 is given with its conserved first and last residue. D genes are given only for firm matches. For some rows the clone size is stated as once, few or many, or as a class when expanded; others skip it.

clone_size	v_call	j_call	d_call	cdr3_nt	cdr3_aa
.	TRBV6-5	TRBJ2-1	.	TGTGCCAGCAGTTACCCAGGGGAGATCAATGAGCAGTTCTTC	CASSYPGEINEQFF
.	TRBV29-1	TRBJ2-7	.	TGCAGCGTCGCCCACGACTACGAGCAGTACTTC	CSVAHDYEQYF
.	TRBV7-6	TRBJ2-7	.	TGTGCCAGCAGCTTAGTCGGCGGGCCCAGCTACGAGCAGTACTTC	CASSLVGGPSYEQYF
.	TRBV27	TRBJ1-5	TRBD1	TGTGCCAGCAGCCGAGACAGGGTCCAGCCCCAGCATTTT	CASSRDRVQPQHF
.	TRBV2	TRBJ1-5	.	TGTGCCAGCACTGATTGGGATTTGAGTAATCAGCCCCAGCATTTT	CASTDWDLSNQPQHF
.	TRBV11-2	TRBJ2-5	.	TGTGCCAGCACCAAAAAGGCCCAAGAGACCCAGTACTTC	CASTKKAQETQYF
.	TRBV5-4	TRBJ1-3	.	TGTGCCAGCAGCTTGGGGAGCTCTGGAAACACCATATATTTT	CASSLGSSGNTIYF
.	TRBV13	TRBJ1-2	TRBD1	TGTGCCAGCAGCTTAGGCAGGGGGCCTGGCTACACCTTC	CASSLGRGPGYTF
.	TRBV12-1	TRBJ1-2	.	TGTGCCAGCGCAAATACCCGGACAAAAGGAGGCTACACCTTC	CASANTRTKGGYTF
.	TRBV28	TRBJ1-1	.	TGTGCCAGCAGTCTTACCATGAACACTGAAGCTTTCTTT	CASSLTMNTEAFF
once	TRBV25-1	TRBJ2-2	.	TGTGCCAGCAGTGAATCCCCGGTCCCTGGGACCGGGGAGCTGTTTTTT	CASSESPVPGTGELFF
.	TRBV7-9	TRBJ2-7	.	TGTGCCAGCAGCACCCCTCCGGCCCACGAGCAGTACTTC	CASSTPPAHEQYF
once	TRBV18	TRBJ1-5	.	TGTGCCAGCTCACCATTCGGGCGTCCGAGTGGTGGGGATAGCAATCAGCCCCAGCATTTT	CASSPFGRPSGGDSNQPQHF
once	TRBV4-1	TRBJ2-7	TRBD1	TGCGCCAGCAGCCATGGGCAGGGGGTCGACGAGCAGTACTTC	CASSHGQGVDEQYF
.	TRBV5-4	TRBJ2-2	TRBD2	TGTGCCAGCAGCACGGGACTAGCGGAGTGGGGGGAGCTGTTTTTT	CASSTGLAEWGELFF
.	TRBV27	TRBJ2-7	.	TGTGCCAGCAGCACCTGGCCCTGGGGGGAGACCTCCTACGAGCAGTACTTC	CASSTWPWGETSYEQYF
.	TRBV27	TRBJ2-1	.	TGTGCCAGCAGTTTATCTATCGGGAACGACGCCCAGTTCTTC	CASSLSIGNDAQFF
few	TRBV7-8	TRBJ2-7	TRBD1	TGTGCCAGCAGCTTGTTGACAGGACAGGGGCTCTACGAGCAGTACTTC	CASSLLTGQGLYEQYF
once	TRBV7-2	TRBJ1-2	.	TGTGCCAGCAGCCATCGACCCCTTACTTCATATGGCTACACCTTC	CASSHRPLTSYGYTF
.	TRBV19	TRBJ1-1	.	TGTGCCAGTAGTATAGGGGAGGGTGTGAACACTGAAGCTTTCTTT	CASSIGEGVNTEAFF
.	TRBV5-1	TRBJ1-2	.	TGCGCCAGCAGCTTGGCCTTACCGGGGGATGGCTACACCTTC	CASSLALPGDGYTF
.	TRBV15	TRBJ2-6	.	TGTGCCACCAGCATTCGGGGGTCCGGGGCCAACGTCCTGACTTTC	CATSIRGSGANVLTF
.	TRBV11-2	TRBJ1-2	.	TGTGCCAGCAGCTCGGGGGCCTTCTATGGCTACACCTTC	CASSSGAFYGYTF
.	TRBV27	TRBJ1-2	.	TGTGCCAGCAGTTTATCTCCACCTACCACTAACTATGGCTACACCTTC	CASSLSPPTTNYGYTF
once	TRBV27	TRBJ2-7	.	TGTGCCAGCAGTTTATCGGAACCCTTTATCTCCTACGAGCAGTACTTC	CASSLSEPFISYEQYF
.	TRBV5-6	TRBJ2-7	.	TGTGCCAGCAGGTTAGGCGTGGGGGGATTCTCCTACGAGCAGTACTTC	CASRLGVGGFSYEQYF
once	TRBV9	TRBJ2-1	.	TGTGCCAGCAGCGTAGGGGGAGGCTCCTACAATGAGCAGTTCTTC	CASSVGGGSYNEQFF
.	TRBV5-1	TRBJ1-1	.	TGCGCCAGCAGCTTGGCGGGCCCTGAAGCTTTCTTT	CASSLAGPEAFF
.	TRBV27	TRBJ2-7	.	TGTGCCAGCAGTCCTCGGGGGCTCGAGCAGTACTTC	CASSPRGLEQYF
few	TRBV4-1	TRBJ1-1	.	TGCGCCAGCAGCCAAGAATCGGGGTTGCGGAATGAAGCTTTCTTT	CASSQESGLRNEAFF
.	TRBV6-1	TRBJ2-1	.	TGTGCCAGCAGTGAAATGGCGGGGGCTGGGAATGAGCAGTTCTTC	CASSEMAGAGNEQFF
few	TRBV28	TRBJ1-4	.	TGTGCCAGCACCATGGGGGATGAAAAACTGTTTTTT	CASTMGDEKLFF
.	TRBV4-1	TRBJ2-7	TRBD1	TGCGCCAGCAGCGAGGGACAGGGGGTCCACGAGCAGTACTTC	CASSEGQGVHEQYF
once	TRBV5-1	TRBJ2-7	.	TGCGCCAGCAGACTGGACAGCAACTTCTACGAGCAGTACTTC	CASRLDSNFYEQYF
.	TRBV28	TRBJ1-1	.	TGTGCCAGCAGTCCCCCCATAGGGTGGAGGGAAGGCACTGAAGCTTTCTTT	CASSPPIGWREGTEAFF
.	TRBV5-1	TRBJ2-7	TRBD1	TGCGCCAGCAGCTTAAGGGGGCGGACCTACGAGCAGTACTTC	CASSLRGRTYEQYF
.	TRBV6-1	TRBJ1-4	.	TGTGCCAGCAGGCTCAGGGCAGGAAATGAAAAACTGTTTTTT	CASRLRAGNEKLFF
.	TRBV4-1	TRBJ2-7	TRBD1	TGCGCCAGCAGCCAAGGGGGACAGCCGAGCTCCTACGAGCAGTACTTC	CASSQGGQPSSYEQYF
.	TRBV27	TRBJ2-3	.	TGTGCCAGCAGTTTCACTAGCCGCAGCACAGATACGCAGTATTTT	CASSFTSRSTDTQYF
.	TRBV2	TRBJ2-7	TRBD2	TGTGCCAGCAGTGAGGGAGGGAGAGGCTACGAGCAGTACTTC	CASSEGGRGYEQYF
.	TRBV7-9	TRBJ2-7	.	TGTGCCAGCAGCGACGCATCCAGGGACTCCTACGAGCAGTACTTC	CASSDASRDSYEQYF
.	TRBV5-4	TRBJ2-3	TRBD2	TGTGCCAGCAGCCCCGGACTAGCGGGAAGAGATACGCAGTATTTT	CASSPGLAGRDTQYF
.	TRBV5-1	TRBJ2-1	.	TGCGCCAGCAGCTTGGATGATTCGTTCGATGAGCAGTTCTTC	CASSLDDSFDEQFF